This T cell receptor (beta chain) was sequenced in a study of technical replicates of blood from a handful of donors. The table came from immunoSEQ multiplex PCR; TCRdb's copy has only in-frame clones and leaves some out. The sample lists about 56,000 clones, nearly 95% occurring once. Germline values: CDR1 SGHNT, CDR2 YYREEE (reference sequence). The length of the CDR3 is 14 residues. The V end lost 4 bases, the J end lost 4 bases, and 12 bases lay between the germline ends. The V gene is TRBV5-4, the J gene TRBJ2-1, with D possibly being TRBD1 (5 bases). The sequencing sample was made of PBMCs. This TCR was sampled from a human donor in good health. Some clones in this sample may be carry-over from other donors' samples. CDR3 amino acids: CASSGADPYNEQFF. The CDR3 bases are TGTGCCAGCAGCGGGGCGGACCCGTACAATGAGCAGTTCTTC.